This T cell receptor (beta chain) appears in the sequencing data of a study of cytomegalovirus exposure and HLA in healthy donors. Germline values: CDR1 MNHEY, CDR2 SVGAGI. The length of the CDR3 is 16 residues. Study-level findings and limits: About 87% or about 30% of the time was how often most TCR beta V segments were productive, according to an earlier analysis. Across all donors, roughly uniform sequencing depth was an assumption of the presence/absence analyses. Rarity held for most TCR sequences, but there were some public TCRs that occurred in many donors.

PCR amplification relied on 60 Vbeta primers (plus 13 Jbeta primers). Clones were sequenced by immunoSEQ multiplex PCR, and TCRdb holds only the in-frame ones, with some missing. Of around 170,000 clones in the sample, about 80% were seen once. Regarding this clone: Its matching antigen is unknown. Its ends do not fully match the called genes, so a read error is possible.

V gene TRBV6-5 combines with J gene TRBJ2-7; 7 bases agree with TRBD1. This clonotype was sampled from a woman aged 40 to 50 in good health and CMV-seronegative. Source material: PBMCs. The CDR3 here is CASRYSTRGQTYEQYF. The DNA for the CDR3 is TGTGCCAGCAGGTACTCAACCAGGGGACAGACATACGAGCAGTACTTC.